This TCR beta chain appears in the sequencing data of a study of T-cell reconstitution after alpha-beta-depleted transplantation in children. This clonotype was observed a few times. The CDR3 length is 15 residues. CDR1 is SGDLS and CDR2 is YYNGEE in the germline V gene. The V end was cut by 0 bases, the J end by 5 bases, with 14 bases between. During its preparation, the TCRbeta library received unique molecular identifiers. TCRdb processed the PCR reads anew with MiXCR; each CDR3 protein has one entry. In the table there are approximately 1,000,000 distinct CDR3 sequences, roughly 31% of which are singletons.

The material sequenced was PBMCs, mostly from graft donor cells, taken 360 days after TCRalphabeta/CD19-depleted stem cell transplant. The origin of this receptor is a boy under three years old who had a stem cell transplant for SCID, so the T cells may come from the graft donor. This chain links TRBV9 with TRBJ1-1; tentative D call: TRBD1 (5 bases). Here the CDR3 reads CASSVAPQAITEAFF. The CDR3 DNA sequence: TGTGCCAGCAGCGTAGCTCCACAGGCGATAACTGAAGCTTTCTTT.